This TCR beta chain was recovered during a study of blood T cell repertoires in COVID-19. The method was immunoSEQ multiplex PCR; TCRdb's version includes in-frame clones alone and lacks a portion of them. This sample has approximately 50,000 clones, with over 90% found just once. V lost 3 bases to trimming and J lost 4 bases; unmatched junction nucleotides: 2. In germline, CDR1 is SGDLS, CDR2 YYNGEE. The CDR3 spans 15 residues. The receptor's source is a man aged 45-65 years with active COVID-19. The chain carries TRBV9 and TRBJ2-3, with 13 bases aligning to TRBD2. Sequencing used peripheral blood. The DNA for the CDR3 is TGTGCCAGCAGCGCGGGGACTAGCGGGGCAGATACGCAGTATTTT. Its translation: CASSAGTSGADTQYF.